The source of this T cell receptor beta chain is a study of T-cell reconstitution after alpha-beta-depleted transplantation in children. Study-wide points: Newly produced T cells mostly accounted for T-cell counts and diversity one year post-transplant. Roughly two months post-transplant, alpha-beta T cells reportedly originated from several hundred graft clones that had expanded.

This clonotype was recorded a few times. Its antigen is undetermined. The library targeted TCRbeta and was prepared with unique molecular identifiers. TCRdb recomputed calls from the PCR reads with MiXCR, one row per CDR3 protein. The table includes approximately 300,000 distinct CDR3 sequences, around 10% detected once. V shed 5 bases and J 0 bases; nucleotides not matched to a gene: 7. The germline V gene has CDR1 SGHAT and CDR2 FQNNGV. This CDR3 contains 15 residues. The V gene is TRBV11-2, the J gene TRBJ2-7; 7 nucleotides match TRBD2. The clonotype comes from a boy in the first two years of life with acute myeloid leukemia, due to receive a stem cell transplant. The input for sequencing was PBMCs, taken before TCRalphabeta/CD19-depleted stem cell transplant. In DNA form, the CDR3 reads TGTGCCAGCAGCCTATTAGCGGGCTTCTCCTACGAGCAGTACTTC. Encoded protein: CASSLLAGFSYEQYF.